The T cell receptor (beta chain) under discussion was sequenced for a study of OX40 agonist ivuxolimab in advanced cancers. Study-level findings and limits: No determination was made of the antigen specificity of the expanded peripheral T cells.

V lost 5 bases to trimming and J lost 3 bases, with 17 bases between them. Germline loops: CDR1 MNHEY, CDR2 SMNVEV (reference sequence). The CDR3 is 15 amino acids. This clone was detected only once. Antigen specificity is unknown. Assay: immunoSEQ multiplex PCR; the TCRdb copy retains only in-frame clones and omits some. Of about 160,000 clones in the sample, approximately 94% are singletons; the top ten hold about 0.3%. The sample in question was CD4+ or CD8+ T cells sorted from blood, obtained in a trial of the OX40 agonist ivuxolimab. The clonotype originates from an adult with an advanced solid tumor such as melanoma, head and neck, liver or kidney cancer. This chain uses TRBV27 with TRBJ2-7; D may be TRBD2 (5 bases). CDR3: CASSRRQDGIYEQYF. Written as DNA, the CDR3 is TGTGCCAGCAGTAGGAGGCAGGATGGGATCTACGAGCAGTACTTC.